One sample yielded the 2 T cell receptor beta chains listed below, sequenced in a study of shared clonotypes between healthy human individuals. Method: immunoSEQ multiplex PCR; TCRdb's copy keeps in-frame clones and lacks some. This sample has a few million clones, with roughly 93% found just once. The sequenced material came from naive CD4+ T cells from PBMCs. Regarding subset: CD45RA+ positively selected. These receptors originate from a man aged 18 to 30 in good health. Some clones in this sample may be carry-over from other donors' samples.

V usage is TRBV5-5 and J usage is TRBJ2-1; no clear D. V dropped 0 bases and J dropped 2 bases, with 9 bases sitting between them. The CDR3 has 15 amino acids. CDR1 SGHKS and CDR2 YYEKEE come from the germline V gene (reference sequence). This chain's CDR3 is CASSLVPGPYNEQFF. The CDR3 DNA sequence: TGTGCCAGCAGCTTGGTGCCTGGACCCTACAATGAGCAGTTCTTC.

The table lists this clone with a count of one. The rearrangement joins TRBV7-9 to TRBJ1-5, with D possibly TRBD1 on 5 matching bases. The CDR3 sequence is 14 residues long. V lost 5 bases, J lost 4 bases, and 12 bases lay in between. In germline, CDR1 is SEHNR, CDR2 FQNEAQ (reference sequence). CDR3 amino acids: CASSPGSGNQPQHF. The DNA of the CDR3 is TGTGCCAGCAGCCCAGGGTCCGGGAATCAGCCCCAGCATTTT. The full variable domain, in which reference TRBV7-9 and TRBJ1-5 provide the parts outside the CDR3, is DTGVSQNPRHKITKRGQNVTFRCDPISEHNRLYWYRQTLGQGPEFLTYFQNEAQLEKSRLLSDRFSAERPKGSFSTLEIQRTEQGDSAMYLCASSPGSGNQPQHFGDGTRLSIL.